The T cell receptor beta chain under discussion was sequenced for a study of CD8+ T cells in alopecia areata. Overall study results and limits: TCR sharing was clearer in mice than between patients, perhaps partly owing to patient HLA diversity. Higher clonality was seen in lesional scalp than in normal scalp, especially in alopecia totalis/universalis. Many of the expanded lesional clones endured in scalp and blood while on tofacitinib. Sequencing of scalp samples also captures resident alphabeta T cells of normal skin.

Reverse transcribed after extraction, RNA yielded cDNA as the sequencing template. Data came from immunoSEQ multiplex PCR; TCRdb stores just in-frame clones and leaves some out. The sample has 10,000 to 15,000 clones; around 63% are singletons. The treatment was: oral pan-JAK inhibitor, 5-10 mg twice daily. Obtained from alopecia areata patients were lesional scalp punch biopsies along with peripheral blood. A note on this clone: Its antigen remains unidentified.

The receptor was derived from a human donor with alopecia areata. Source: skin, taken at week 4, from a patient treated with tofacitinib.

CDR3 residues: CASSFRDRVHEQYF. CDR3 coding DNA: TGTGCCAGCAGCTTCCGGGACAGGGTGCACGAGCAGTACTTC. The V and J genes are TRBV7-9 and TRBJ2-7; 9 bases align to TRBD1. Germline V CDR1 and CDR2: SEHNR, FQNEAQ (reference sequence). The ends lost 3 bases at V and 5 bases at J; junction bases unmatched: 5. This CDR3 contains 14 residues.